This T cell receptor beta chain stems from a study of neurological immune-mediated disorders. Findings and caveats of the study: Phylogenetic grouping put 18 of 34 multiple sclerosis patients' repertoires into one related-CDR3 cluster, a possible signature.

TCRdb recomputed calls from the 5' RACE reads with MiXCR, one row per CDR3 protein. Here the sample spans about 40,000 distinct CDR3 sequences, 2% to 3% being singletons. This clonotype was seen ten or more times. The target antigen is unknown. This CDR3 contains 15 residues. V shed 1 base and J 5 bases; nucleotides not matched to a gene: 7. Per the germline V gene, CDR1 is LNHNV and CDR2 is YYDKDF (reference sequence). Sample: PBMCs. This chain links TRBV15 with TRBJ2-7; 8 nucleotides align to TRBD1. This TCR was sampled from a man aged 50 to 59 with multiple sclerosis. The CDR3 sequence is CATSRGPQGAHEQYF. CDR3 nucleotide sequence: TGTGCCACCAGCAGAGGCCCCCAGGGGGCCCACGAGCAGTACTTC. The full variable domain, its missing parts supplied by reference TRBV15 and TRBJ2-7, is DAMVIQNPRYQVTQFGKPVTLSCSQTLNHNVMYWYQQKSSQAPKLLFHYYDKDFNNEADTPDNFQSRRPNTSFCFLDIRSPGLGDTAMYLCATSRGPQGAHEQYFGPGTRLTVT.